This entry lists 2 T cell receptor beta chains sequenced from one sample in a study of blood T cell repertoires in COVID-19. Here immunoSEQ multiplex PCR was the method, and the copy in TCRdb shows in-frame clones only, minus some. Here the sample spans some 180,000 clones, 70% to 80% being singletons. The sequenced sample consisted of peripheral blood. The receptors stem from a woman between 45 and 60 years old with active or convalescent COVID-19.

This chain joins TRBV7-8 and TRBJ2-7; 14 bases align to TRBD2. CDR1 and CDR2 (germline): SGHVS, FQNEAQ. After removal of 5 bases from V and 2 bases from J, the junction contained 11 bases not matched to a gene. This CDR3 is 18 amino acids long. CDR3 residues: CASSRTPGTSGSPYEQYF. Here the CDR3 DNA reads TGTGCCAGCAGCCGAACCCCCGGGACTAGCGGGAGTCCCTACGAGCAGTACTTC.

The chain uses TRBV18 and TRBJ2-1; 12 nucleotides align to TRBD2. Germline values: CDR1 KGHSH, CDR2 LQKENI. The CDR3 is 15 amino acids. V trimming: 4 bases; J trimming: 10 bases; junction bases outside the gene matches: 8. This chain's CDR3 is CASSLGLAGVDEQFF. The CDR3 DNA is TGTGCCAGCTCACTGGGACTAGCGGGTGTCGACGAGCAGTTCTTC.